This T cell receptor (beta chain) appears in the sequencing data of a study of a mutant IDH1 vaccine in newly diagnosed glioma. Clones were sequenced by immunoSEQ multiplex PCR, and TCRdb holds only the in-frame ones, with some missing. Of about 88,000 clones listed, roughly 80% are singletons. Documented time point: baseline, week 1 (first vaccination visit). Treatment specified: pre-vaccination baseline after standard-of-care therapy. Trimming took 2 bases from V and 2 from J, leaving 16 bases between them. The CDR3 runs to 17 residues. The germline V gene encodes CDR1 SGHDN and CDR2 FVKESK. Here the sequenced sample was PBMCs, taken from a glioma patient treated with radiotherapy, temozolomide or both. The chain carries TRBV14 and TRBJ1-3; D is perhaps TRBD1 (6 bases). This receptor was taken from a man in his forties or fifties with glioma. Some clones in this sample may be carry-over from other donors' samples. CDR3 DNA: TGTGCCAGCAGCCAACGACACGGACAGTTCGCTGGAAACACCATATATTTT. Residues: CASSQRHGQFAGNTIYF.